This is a list of T cell receptor beta chains from one sample in a study of Ad26.COV2.S vaccination and SARS-CoV-2 variants. The table came from immunoSEQ multiplex PCR; TCRdb's copy has only in-frame clones and leaves some out. Here the sample spans roughly 510,000 clones, 70% to 90% being singletons. Sequencing used peripheral blood, obtained in a trial of Ad26.COV2.S vaccine versus placebo. These receptors were collected from a person aged 18 to 59 who received the Ad26.COV2.S COVID-19 vaccine or a placebo. Each CDR3 is given with its conserved first and last residue. Fields, in order: V gene, J gene, D gene, clone size, CDR3 DNA, CDR3 protein. D genes are given only for firm matches. The size of a clone is reported for some rows only, either as once, few or many, or as a class for expanded clones.

TRBV28	TRBJ1-4	NA	once	TGTGCCAGCAGTTTTGGGTACCCCACGGATGAAAAACTGTTTTTT	CASSFGYPTDEKLFF
TRBV18	TRBJ2-1	TRBD2	NA	TGTGCCAGCTCACGCGGGACTAGCGGATACAATGAGCAGTTCTTC	CASSRGTSGYNEQFF
TRBV7-3	TRBJ2-1	NA	NA	TGTGCCAGCAGCCTTAGGGGGAATGAGCAGTTCTTC	CASSLRGNEQFF
TRBV30	TRBJ2-1	TRBD2	NA	TGTGCCTGGAGTGTAGGACTAGCGGTATACAATGAGCAGTTCTTC	CAWSVGLAVYNEQFF
TRBV5-1	TRBJ2-5	NA	once	TGCGCCAGCAGCTTGGTTGTAGGGTCGGAGACCCAGTACTTC	CASSLVVGSETQYF
TRBV5-4	TRBJ2-2	TRBD2	NA	TGTGCCAGCAGCACCACTAGCGGGAGGTCCACCGGGGAGCTGTTTTTT	CASSTTSGRSTGELFF
TRBV5-1	TRBJ2-3	NA	NA	TGCGCCAGCAGCTTGTTGGCGCAGGGAGGAGATACGCAGTATTTT	CASSLLAQGGDTQYF
TRBV9	TRBJ2-1	NA	once	TGTGCCAGCAGCGTAGACCCCTGGAATGAGCAGTTCTTC	CASSVDPWNEQFF
TRBV7-3	TRBJ2-7	TRBD2	NA	TGTGCCAGCAGCTTATTCGTGAGCGGGAGGGCGCTTTACGAGCAGTACTTC	CASSLFVSGRALYEQYF
TRBV5-1	TRBJ2-1	TRBD2	NA	TGCGCCAGCAGCTTGGAGGGACTAGCGGACAATGAGCAGTTCTTC	CASSLEGLADNEQFF
TRBV28	TRBJ2-5	TRBD2	NA	TGTGCCAGCAGTTTAAGCGTAGCGGGAGCTCGAGAGACCCAGTACTTC	CASSLSVAGARETQYF
TRBV19	TRBJ2-4	NA	NA	TGTGCCAATAGGGCGAGCCGCGGAGCCAAAAACATTCAGTACTTC	CANRASRGAKNIQYF
TRBV27	TRBJ2-7	TRBD2	NA	TGTGCCAGCAGTCTCCTAGCGGGAGTTAGGTACGAGCAGTACTTC	CASSLLAGVRYEQYF
TRBV6-2/TRBV6-3	TRBJ1-2	TRBD1	NA	TGTGCCAGCAGTTACTCCCCCGACAGGGGGTATGGCTACACCTTC	CASSYSPDRGYGYTF
TRBV5-1	TRBJ2-5	NA	NA	TGCGCCAGCAGCTTGGCAGTGAGAGGGTTCCAAGAGACCCAGTACTTC	CASSLAVRGFQETQYF
TRBV6-2/TRBV6-3	TRBJ2-7	TRBD2	few	TGTGCCAGCAGTTCCCTCGGGGGAGCGGGAGCCGAGCAGTACTTC	CASSSLGGAGAEQYF
TRBV19	TRBJ1-3	TRBD1	NA	TGTGCCAGTAGTACCACAGGGGCTGGAAACACCATATATTTT	CASSTTGAGNTIYF
TRBV21-1	TRBJ1-1	NA	NA	TGTGCCAGCAGCCCCGCCGGGGCGCTGAACACTGAAGCTTTCTTT	CASSPAGALNTEAFF
TRBV5-1	TRBJ1-6	TRBD1	NA	TGCGCCAGCACGTTCGGGGACAGGGATAATTCACCCCTCCACTTT	CASTFGDRDNSPLHF
TRBV10-3	TRBJ2-4	NA	NA	TGTGCCATCAGTGACGAGGTAATGGCCAAAAACATTCAGTACTTC	CAISDEVMAKNIQYF
TRBV30	TRBJ2-6	TRBD1	NA	TGTGCCTGGAGTGTACGTGGCAGGGGGTGGTCTGGGGCCAACGTCCTGACTTTC	CAWSVRGRGWSGANVLTF
TRBV30	TRBJ2-7	TRBD1	NA	TGTGCCGCTGACAGGGGTTTTGGCGAGCAGTACTTC	CAADRGFGEQYF
TRBV20-1	TRBJ2-1	NA	NA	TGCAGTGCTAGTAGGGCGGGACCGTCGGATGAGCAGTTCTTC	CSASRAGPSDEQFF
TRBV19	TRBJ2-2	TRBD2	NA	TGTGCCAGTAGTCGACTAGCGGGGGGACGAGGAAACACCGGGGAGCTGTTTTTT	CASSRLAGGRGNTGELFF
TRBV21-1	TRBJ2-3	NA	NA	TGTGCCAGCAGCGATAACGGGACCAGCACAGATACGCAGTATTTT	CASSDNGTSTDTQYF
TRBV24-1	TRBJ2-5	TRBD2	NA	TGTGCCACCAGTGCTAGCGGGGCCCAAGAGACCCAGTACTTC	CATSASGAQETQYF
TRBV5-1	TRBJ1-4	NA	few	TGCGCCAGCAGCGCGGGACCCTTCGCTGCAACTAATGAAAAACTGTTTTTT	CASSAGPFAATNEKLFF
TRBV12-3/TRBV12-4	TRBJ1-6	NA	NA	TGTGCCAGCAGTTTGGTCCCACGGCCCCTCCACTTT	CASSLVPRPLHF
TRBV28	TRBJ2-1	TRBD1	once	TGTGCCAGCAGGGGACAGGGGGGTAAGCAGTTCTTC	CASRGQGGKQFF
TRBV6-1	TRBJ2-1	TRBD1	NA	TGTGCCAGCAGTGACAGGGGGCCTCGCAATGAGCAGTTCTTC	CASSDRGPRNEQFF
TRBV15	TRBJ1-4	NA	NA	TGTGCCACCAGCAGAGGGACGGGGGCTAATGAAAAACTGTTTTTT	CATSRGTGANEKLFF
TRBV5-4	TRBJ2-7	TRBD1	NA	TGTGCCAGCAGCCGACCGGGACAGGGTTCCCACTTTTTCTCCTTC	CASSRPGQGSHFFSF
TRBV11-1	TRBJ2-5	NA	once	TGTGCCAGCAGCTCAGGGGGGACCACCTTCGTGGAGACCCAGTACTTC	CASSSGGTTFVETQYF
TRBV7-9	TRBJ1-1	NA	once	TGTGCCAGCAGGGGTCAGGGCGACCTTGGTGAAGCTTTCTTT	CASRGQGDLGEAFF
TRBV9	TRBJ2-1	NA	once	TGTGCCAGCACACAAGGGACTCAAACTTACAATGAGCAGTTCTTC	CASTQGTQTYNEQFF
TRBV7-8	TRBJ2-1	NA	NA	TGTGCCAGCAGCTCCAGGACGGAGGCCTACAATGAGCAGTTCTTC	CASSSRTEAYNEQFF
TRBV15	TRBJ2-4	TRBD2	NA	TGTGCCACCAGCCCCGGACTAGCAGGCATTCAGTACTTC	CATSPGLAGIQYF
TRBV19	TRBJ1-1	NA	NA	TGTGCCAGTAGTAGCGTCAGGCGCGCGAACACTGAAGCTTTCTTT	CASSSVRRANTEAFF
TRBV28	TRBJ2-5	NA	NA	TGTGCCAGCAGTTTAGGAGAATTCGGGCTGTGGGAGACCCAGTACTTC	CASSLGEFGLWETQYF
TRBV6-2/TRBV6-3	TRBJ2-7	TRBD2	NA	TGTGCCAGCCGTTTTGTCCGTGGAGAACGGGGACTAGCTGCCACCTACGAGCAGTACTTC	CASRFVRGERGLAATYEQYF
TRBV7-2	TRBJ1-2	NA	once	TGTGCCAGCAGCTTAGCGTGGGACAAGGGCTATGGCTACACCTTC	CASSLAWDKGYGYTF